Below, 30 T cell receptor beta chains from the same sample are listed, as sequenced in a study of T cells in localized non-small cell lung cancer. The repertoire was sequenced with immunoSEQ multiplex PCR; TCRdb's copy has only in-frame clones and lacks some. Seen here are tens of thousands of clones, around nine tenths observed once, and the top ten hold about 23%. The sample here was PBMCs, taken before any cancer treatment. The receptor set was obtained from a man between 40 and 75 years old with stage II squamous cell lung carcinoma.

This clone was detected only a few times. V and J are TRBV28 and TRBJ2-2; 11 nucleotides agree with TRBD2. The CDR3 extends over 16 amino acids. Losses at the gene ends were 7 bases for V and 5 bases for J; bases not matched to a gene: 9. Germline CDR1 is MDHEN and CDR2 is SYDVKM. Written as DNA, the CDR3 is TGTGCCAGCACGACTAGCGGGGAAGGGCCTACCGGGGAGCTGTTTTTT. Protein sequence: CASTTSGEGPTGELFF.

J is TRBJ1-5 and V is TRBV6-5, with D maybe TRBD1 (5 bases). The V end was cut by 0 bases, the J end by 5 bases, with 11 bases between. This CDR3 is built from 15 residues. Per germline, CDR1 MNHEY and CDR2 SVGAGI. The chain's CDR3 is CASSYSSGADQPQHF. CDR3 nucleotide sequence: TGTGCCAGCAGTTACTCGAGCGGGGCGGATCAGCCCCAGCATTTT.

This chain connects TRBV29-1 to TRBJ2-7, with a tentative D call TRBD1 (6 bases). Germline-derived CDR1 and CDR2 are SQVTM and ANQGSEA. The CDR3 has 12 residues. Trimming removed 6 bases from V and 4 bases from J, with 13 bases in between. The CDR3 DNA reads TGCAGCGTCAGGACAGAGGGTTACGAGCAGTACTTC. Translation gives CSVRTEGYEQYF.

V gene TRBV11-2 combines with J gene TRBJ1-1; TRBD1 is a possible D gene (5 bases). Germline CDR1 SGHAT, CDR2 FQNNGV. The CDR3 runs to 16 residues. The V and J ends lost 1 base and 4 bases respectively, with 16 bases between them. In DNA form, the CDR3 reads TGTGCCAGCAGCTTAGGGGGGTTAGGGAGAGGCACTGAAGCTTTCTTT. The encoded protein is CASSLGGLGRGTEAFF.

The rearrangement joins TRBV19 to TRBJ2-7; the D gene is possibly TRBD2 (6 bases). The CDR3 loop spans 13 amino acids. Trimming cost V 4 bases and J 1 base, with 8 bases left between them. Per the germline V gene, CDR1 is LNHDA and CDR2 is SQIVND (reference sequence). In nucleotides, the CDR3 is TGTGCCAGTAGTAGTGGACTATCCTACGAGCAGTACTTC. Amino acids: CASSSGLSYEQYF.

The CDR3, as DNA: TGCGCCAGCAGTGAGCGCGGAGGGGCCACAGATACGCAGTATTTT. Its protein is CASSERGGATDTQYF. The chain has TRBV10-1 and TRBJ2-3; D may be TRBD2 (6 bases). This CDR3 is built from 15 residues. The V gene lost 2 bases and the J gene lost 2 bases, with 11 bases spanning the gap. From germline, CDR1 is WNHNN and CDR2 SYGVQD (reference sequence).

This clone was counted once. In nucleotides, the CDR3 is TGTGCCAGCAAAAGGGGGCCGGCGACAGATACGCAGTATTTT. As protein: CASKRGPATDTQYF. The rearrangement joins TRBV6-1 to TRBJ2-3; 7 bases fit TRBD1. The CDR3 runs 14 residues. Per germline, CDR1 MNHNS and CDR2 SASEGT. With V trimmed by 7 bases and J by 3 bases, 7 bases remained unmatched.

The V call is TRBV5-5, the J call TRBJ2-6; D gene ambiguous. V was cut by 0 bases and J by 4 bases, with 8 bases left in between. There are 15 residues in the CDR3. CDR1 and CDR2 (germline): SGHKS, YYEKEE (reference sequence). As DNA, the CDR3 is TGTGCCAGCAGCTTGGTAGGGTACGGGGCCAACGTCCTGACTTTC. Its protein product is CASSLVGYGANVLTF. The complete variable domain, with remaining parts taken from reference TRBV5-5 and TRBJ2-6, reads DAGVTQSPTHLIKTRGQQVTLRCSPISGHKSVSWYQQVLGQGPQFIFQYYEKEERGRGNFPDRFSARQFPNYSSELNVNALLLGDSALYLCASSLVGYGANVLTFGAGSRLTVL.

This clone was observed once. J is TRBJ1-2 and V is TRBV6-6; D gene unclear. The CDR3 is made up of 14 amino acids. The V gene lost 4 bases and the J gene lost 8 bases, with 17 bases spanning the gap. Germline CDR1 is MNHNY and CDR2 is SVGAGI (reference sequence). DNA of the CDR3: TGTGCCAGCAGTTTTAACGGCCCGGAGAGGGGCTACACCTTC. This translates into CASSFNGPERGYTF.

The rearrangement links TRBV2 to TRBJ2-6; TRBD1 or TRBD2 may be the D gene (5 bases each). V was pared by 6 bases and J by 4 bases, with 13 bases between. Germline V gene sequence: CDR1 SNHLY, CDR2 FYNNEI. There are 15 residues in the CDR3. Here the CDR3 reads CASSPGPPGANVLTF. In nucleotides, the CDR3 is TGTGCCAGCAGCCCGGGACCGCCGGGGGCCAACGTCCTGACTTTC.

The CDR3 loop reads CASSQDQRRLTGAGELFF. The DNA of the CDR3 is TGCGCCAGCAGCCAAGACCAAAGAAGGCTGACTGGGGCCGGGGAGCTGTTTTTT. The chain links TRBV4-3 to TRBJ2-2; D is undetermined. CDR1 and CDR2 (germline): LGHNA, YSLEER. This CDR3 has 18 residues. Trimming left V 0 bases short and J 6 bases short, with 20 bases between.

This chain joins TRBV19 and TRBJ1-5; a possible D gene is TRBD1 (6 bases). This CDR3 contains 13 residues. CDR1 and CDR2 (germline): LNHDA, SQIVND (reference sequence). The V and J ends lost 5 bases and 6 bases respectively, with 11 bases between them. As DNA, the CDR3 is TGTGCCAGTAGTCCTACAGGGTCTCAGCCCCAGCATTTT. This gives the protein CASSPTGSQPQHF.

The chain employs TRBV28 and TRBJ2-1, with 13 bases that match TRBD2. This CDR3 comprises 17 residues. Germline values: CDR1 MDHEN, CDR2 SYDVKM. The trim removed 3 bases at V and 3 bases at J, leaving 5 bases unmatched. The CDR3 coding sequence is TGTGCCAGCAGTTTCTCCGGGACTAGCGGGATCTACAATGAGCAGTTCTTC. Its translation is CASSFSGTSGIYNEQFF.

The rearrangement joins TRBV12-2 to TRBJ2-1. TRBV12-2 is designated a pseudogene. The CDR3 is made up of 15 amino acids. CDR3 sequence: CASRLTAFPYNEQFF. CDR3 DNA sequence: TGTGCAAGTCGCTTAACGGCGTTTCCCTACAATGAGCAGTTCTTC.

This clone showed up just a few times. The gene calls are TRBV18 and TRBJ1-2; D is ambiguous. With 6 bases removed from V and 5 bases from J, the gap between germline ends came to 19 bases. This CDR3 has 15 residues. Germline V gene data show CDR1 as KGHSH and CDR2 as LQKENI. The CDR3 coding sequence is TGTGCCAGCTCCCCCCCGGCGGAGGCCATATATGGCTACACCTTC. Residues: CASSPPAEAIYGYTF.

The count of this clone is one. The rearrangement uses TRBV10-3 and TRBJ1-1; D is uncertain. The germline gives CDR1 ENHRY, CDR2 SYGVKD. V lost 11 bases, J lost 4 bases, and 11 bases lay in between. CDR3 size: 11 residues. CDR3 DNA sequence: TGTGCCCCCCTGAGGTCCACTGAAGCTTTCTTT. It is translated as CAPLRSTEAFF.

V gene TRBV19 combines with J gene TRBJ1-1, with 7 bases fitting TRBD1. The CDR3 has 14 residues. Germline CDR1 is LNHDA and CDR2 is SQIVND (reference sequence). The V gene end was trimmed by 3 bases and the J gene end by 7 bases; junction bases not matched to a gene: 8. The CDR3 sequence: CASSIGDSNYEAFF. In DNA form, the CDR3 reads TGTGCCAGTAGTATTGGGGACAGTAATTATGAAGCTTTCTTT. Full variable domain (remainder filled in from reference TRBV19 and TRBJ1-1): DGGITQSPKYLFRKEGQNVTLSCEQNLNHDAMYWYRQDPGQGLRLIYYSQIVNDFQKGDIAEGYSVSREKKESFPLTVTSAQKNPTAFYLCASSIGDSNYEAFFGQGTRLTVV.

The table lists this clone with a count of one. This sequence joins TRBV7-6 and TRBJ2-2; no definite D call. The CDR3 has 11 amino acids. The V gene lost 2 bases and the J gene lost 6 bases, with 1 base spanning the gap. CDR1 SGHVS and CDR2 FNYEAQ come from the germline V gene. The CDR3, as DNA: TGTGCCAGCAGCTTACCCGGGGAGCTGTTTTTT. Translated: CASSLPGELFF.

The V gene is TRBV5-4, the J gene TRBJ1-3, with 7 bases lining up with TRBD1. V was pared by 4 bases and J by 2 bases, with 12 bases of the junction left unmatched. In germline, CDR1 is SGHNT, CDR2 YYREEE (reference sequence). CDR3 length equals 17 residues. The CDR3 coding sequence is TGTGCCAGCAGCGCGCCCCGACAGGGAGAGACTGGAAACACCATATATTTT. This translates into CASSAPRQGETGNTIYF.

The V call is TRBV6-1, the J call TRBJ1-1; D not certain. CDR3 length: 17 amino acids. Deletions cut 3 bases from V and 0 bases from J, with 17 bases between. Germline loops: CDR1 MNHNS, CDR2 SASEGT. The CDR3 DNA is TGTGCCAGCAGTGATAGGAGGCACAGATTAATGAACACTGAAGCTTTCTTT. Translating gives CASSDRRHRLMNTEAFF.

This sequence joins TRBV25-1 and TRBJ1-1, with unresolved D. Germline V CDR1 and CDR2: MGHDK, SYGVNS. The CDR3 runs 13 residues. V was cut by 7 bases and J by 3 bases, with 12 bases left in between. The CDR3 DNA reads TGTGCCAGCAAGGCCGGGGTCTACACTGAAGCTTTCTTT. It is translated as CASKAGVYTEAFF.

The gene calls are TRBV7-8 and TRBJ2-1, with 7 bases matching TRBD1. In germline, CDR1 is SGHVS, CDR2 FQNEAQ. This CDR3 has 13 amino acids. V lost 5 bases to trimming and J lost 6 bases; unmatched junction nucleotides: 4. The CDR3 spells CASSLDRANEQFF. DNA for the CDR3: TGTGCCAGCAGCCTAGACAGGGCCAATGAGCAGTTCTTC. The whole variable domain, filled in from reference TRBV7-8 and TRBJ2-1, reads GAGVSQSPRYKVAKRGQDVALRCDPISGHVSLFWYQQALGQGPEFLTYFQNEAQLDKSGLPSDRFFAERPEGSVSTLKIQRTQQEDSAVYLCASSLDRANEQFFGPGTRLTVL.

CDR3 loop: CASSPQIDYGYTF. The CDR3 region has the DNA TGTGCCAGCAGCCCGCAGATTGACTATGGCTACACCTTC. The chain couples TRBV7-2 to TRBJ1-2, with D uncertain. Germline V gene data show CDR1 as SGHTA and CDR2 as FQGNSA. This CDR3 comprises 13 residues. V was clipped by 5 bases and J by 3 bases, with 10 bases between them.

V is TRBV7-6 and J is TRBJ2-7, with 10 bases identical to TRBD2. Germline assignment: CDR1 SGHVS and CDR2 FNYEAQ. The CDR3 spans 15 residues. Unmatched junction bases numbered 6, after V lost 5 bases and J lost 2 bases. CDR3 in DNA: TGTGCCAGCAGCCAAGGACTAGCGGAAACCTACGAGCAGTACTTC. Residues: CASSQGLAETYEQYF.

The rearrangement joins TRBV4-1 to TRBJ1-4; 9 bases map to TRBD1. The trim removed 3 bases at V and 8 bases at J, leaving 4 bases unmatched. This CDR3 is built from 14 residues. Germline V lookup: CDR1 MGHRA, CDR2 YSYEKL. This chain's CDR3 is CASSQGQGREKLFF. DNA for the CDR3: TGCGCCAGCAGCCAGGGACAGGGACGGGAAAAACTGTTTTTT.

The J gene is TRBJ2-7, the V gene TRBV7-9, with D possibly matching TRBD2 (7 bases). The length of the CDR3 is 13 residues. CDR1 is SEHNR, CDR2 FQNEAQ, per germline (reference sequence). Trimming took off 0 bases at V and 6 bases at J, with 9 bases between the two ends. CDR3 nucleotides: TGTGCCAGCAGCTTAGCGGGGGGGCGCGAGCAGTACTTC. The encoded protein is CASSLAGGREQYF.

The CDR3 is CASRSTEPHLEAFF. The CDR3 DNA is TGTGCCAGCAGATCGACTGAACCCCATCTTGAAGCTTTCTTT. The chain uses TRBV6-1 and TRBJ1-1, with unresolved D. Germline V gene data show CDR1 as MNHNS and CDR2 as SASEGT. The CDR3 consists of 14 residues. Trimming took off 6 bases at V and 7 bases at J, with 18 bases between the two ends.

The chain joins TRBV6-5 to TRBJ1-6; no firm D call. CDR3 length: 16 amino acids. Trimming cost V 2 bases and J 2 bases, with 10 bases left between them. Per the germline V gene, CDR1 is MNHEY and CDR2 is SVGAGI. In DNA, the CDR3 is TGTGCCAGCAGTTACGTAGGGTTAACCTATAATTCACCCCTCCACTTT. The encoded protein is CASSYVGLTYNSPLHF.

This clone was counted a single time. This rearrangement joins TRBV28 to TRBJ1-4; D uncertain. V was shortened by 3 bases and J by 6 bases, with 5 bases between the two germline ends. The CDR3 is 12 amino acids. Germline-derived CDR1 and CDR2 are MDHEN and SYDVKM. The CDR3 nucleotides read TGTGCCAGCAGTTTTTCGTATGAAAAACTGTTTTTT. It translates to CASSFSYEKLFF.

This chain joins TRBV18 and TRBJ2-1; a weak D match, TRBD2 (6 bases). The CDR3 spans 17 residues. V dropped 0 bases and J dropped 4 bases, with 16 bases sitting between them. The germline gives CDR1 KGHSH, CDR2 LQKENI. The CDR3 sequence is CASSPPGGKGPYNEQFF. As DNA, the CDR3 is TGTGCCAGCTCACCACCCGGGGGAAAGGGCCCGTACAATGAGCAGTTCTTC.